This T cell receptor (beta chain) was identified during a study of T cells in Graves' hyperthyroidism and ophthalmopathy. Overall study findings and caveats: Blood also held most thyroid clonotypes expanded beyond 0.001.

This CDR3 is 15 amino acids long. After removal of 3 bases from V and 0 bases from J, the junction contained 5 bases not matched to a gene. Germline lookup yields CDR1 SGDLS and CDR2 YYNGEE. RNA transcripts yielded amplified TCR beta CDR3 regions. TCR CDR3 regions were first amplified by RT-PCR with HTBI primers. MiXCR, applied by TCRdb to the multiplex PCR reads, yields one record per CDR3 protein. In the table there are around 240,000 distinct CDR3 sequences, about 15% of which are singletons. There are many counts of this clonotype. Its cognate antigen is unknown. Lactation, pregnancy, other autoimmune disease or uncontrolled infection led to exclusion of patients.

The sample consisted of blood. The V gene is TRBV9, the J gene TRBJ1-1; 7 bases map to TRBD1. The receptor was derived from a woman aged 40-49 years with Graves' hyperthyroidism that later progressed to Graves' ophthalmopathy. The CDR3: CASSGTGQMNTEAFF. In DNA, the CDR3 is TGTGCCAGCAGCGGAACGGGACAGATGAACACTGAAGCTTTCTTT. Looking up the rest from reference TRBV9 and TRBJ1-1 gives the full variable domain: DSGVTQTPKHLITATGQRVTLRCSPRSGDLSVYWYQQSLDQGLQFLIQYYNGEERAKGNILERFSAQQFPDLHSELNLSSLELGDSALYFCASSGTGQMNTEAFFGQGTRLTVV.